This TCR beta chain was recorded in a study of cytomegalovirus exposure and HLA in healthy donors. Primers: 60 Vbeta forward and 13 Jbeta reverse. Generated by immunoSEQ multiplex PCR, the TCRdb table keeps only in-frame clones and is missing some. The sample spans about 100,000 clones; the ten largest clones claim more than 0.5%. CDR1 and CDR2 (germline): SGDLS, YYNGEE. The CDR3 is 13 amino acids. V lost 7 bases and J lost 0, with 8 bases in between. Specimen: PBMCs. This sequence was found in a man aged 45-65 years in good health and CMV-seronegative. This rearrangement joins TRBV9 to TRBJ2-1; D is unresolved. The CDR3 DNA is TGTGCCAGCTCAACGAGCTCCTACAATGAGCAGTTCTTC. The encoded protein is CASSTSSYNEQFF.